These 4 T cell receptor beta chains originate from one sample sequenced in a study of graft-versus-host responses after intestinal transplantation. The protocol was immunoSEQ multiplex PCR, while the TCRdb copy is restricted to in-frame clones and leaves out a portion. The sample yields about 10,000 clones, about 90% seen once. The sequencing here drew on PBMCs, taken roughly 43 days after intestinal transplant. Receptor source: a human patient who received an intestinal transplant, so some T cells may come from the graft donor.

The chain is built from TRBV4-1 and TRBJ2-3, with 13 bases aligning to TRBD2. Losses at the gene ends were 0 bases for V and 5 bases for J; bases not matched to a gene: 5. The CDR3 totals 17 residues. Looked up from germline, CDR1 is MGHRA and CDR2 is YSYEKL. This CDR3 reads CASSQEYGTSGIDTQYF. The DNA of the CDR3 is TGCGCCAGCAGCCAAGAGTATGGGACTAGCGGGATAGATACGCAGTATTTT.

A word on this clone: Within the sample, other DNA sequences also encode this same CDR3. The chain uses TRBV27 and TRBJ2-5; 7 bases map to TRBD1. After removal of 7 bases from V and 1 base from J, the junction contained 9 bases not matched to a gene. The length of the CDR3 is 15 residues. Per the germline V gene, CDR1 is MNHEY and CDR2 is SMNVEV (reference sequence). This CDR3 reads CASTRRGHLQETQYF. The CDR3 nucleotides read TGTGCCAGCACCCGAAGGGGGCACCTCCAAGAGACCCAGTACTTC.

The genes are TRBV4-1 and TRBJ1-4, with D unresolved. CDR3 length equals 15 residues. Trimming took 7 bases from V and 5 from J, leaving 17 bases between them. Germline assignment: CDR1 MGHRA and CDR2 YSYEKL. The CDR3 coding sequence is TGCGCCAGCAACCCACTGGCTGGGAGGAATGAAAAACTGTTTTTT. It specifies CASNPLAGRNEKLFF.

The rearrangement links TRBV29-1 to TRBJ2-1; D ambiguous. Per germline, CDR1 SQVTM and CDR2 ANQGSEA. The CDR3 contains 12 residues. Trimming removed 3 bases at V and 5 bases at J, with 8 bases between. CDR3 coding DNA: TGCAGCGTTGACCTTTGGGACAATGAGCAGTTCTTC. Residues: CSVDLWDNEQFF.